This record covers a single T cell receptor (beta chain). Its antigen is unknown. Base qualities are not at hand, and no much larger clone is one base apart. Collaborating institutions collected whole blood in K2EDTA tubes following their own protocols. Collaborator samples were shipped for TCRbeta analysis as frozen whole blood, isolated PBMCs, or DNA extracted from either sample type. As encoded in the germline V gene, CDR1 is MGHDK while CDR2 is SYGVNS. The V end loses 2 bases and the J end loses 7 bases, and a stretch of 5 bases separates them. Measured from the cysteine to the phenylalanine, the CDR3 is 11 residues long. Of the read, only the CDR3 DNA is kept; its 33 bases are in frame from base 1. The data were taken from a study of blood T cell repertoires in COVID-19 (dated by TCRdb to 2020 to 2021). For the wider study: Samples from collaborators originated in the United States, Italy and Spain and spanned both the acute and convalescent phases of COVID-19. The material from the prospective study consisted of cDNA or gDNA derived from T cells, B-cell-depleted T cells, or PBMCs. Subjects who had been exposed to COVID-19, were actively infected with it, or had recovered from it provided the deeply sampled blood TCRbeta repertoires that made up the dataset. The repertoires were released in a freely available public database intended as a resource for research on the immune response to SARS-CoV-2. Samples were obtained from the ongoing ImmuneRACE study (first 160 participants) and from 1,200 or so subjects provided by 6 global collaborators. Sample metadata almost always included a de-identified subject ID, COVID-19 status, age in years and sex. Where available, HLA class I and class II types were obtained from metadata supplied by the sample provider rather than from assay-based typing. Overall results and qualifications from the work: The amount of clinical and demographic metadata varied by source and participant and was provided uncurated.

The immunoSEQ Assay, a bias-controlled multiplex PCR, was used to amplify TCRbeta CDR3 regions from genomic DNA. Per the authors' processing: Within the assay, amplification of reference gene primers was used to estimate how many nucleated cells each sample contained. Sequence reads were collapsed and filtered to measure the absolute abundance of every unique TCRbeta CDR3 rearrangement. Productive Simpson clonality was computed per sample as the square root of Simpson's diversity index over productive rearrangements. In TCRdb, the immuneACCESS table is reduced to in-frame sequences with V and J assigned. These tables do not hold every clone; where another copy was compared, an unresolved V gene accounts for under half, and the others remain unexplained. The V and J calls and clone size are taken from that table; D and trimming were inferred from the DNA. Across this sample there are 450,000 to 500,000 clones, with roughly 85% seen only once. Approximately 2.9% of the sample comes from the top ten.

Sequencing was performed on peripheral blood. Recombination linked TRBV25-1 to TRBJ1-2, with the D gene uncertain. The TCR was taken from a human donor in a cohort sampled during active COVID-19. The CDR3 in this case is CASSEEGGYTF. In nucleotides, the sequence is TGTGCCAGCAGTGAAGAGGGTGGCTACACCTTC.